These 9 T cell receptor beta chains were all obtained from the same sample, sequenced in a study of T cell changes during pregnancy in multiple sclerosis (dated by TCRdb to between 2018 and 2021). The library was produced with the immunoSEQ multiplex PCR assay. Drawn from immuneACCESS, this table holds only the in-frame rearrangements with V and J called that TCRdb kept. Clones are partly lost; checked studies trace under half to an unresolved V gene and leave the rest unexplained. A total of over 65,000 clones appear in this sample, around 93% of them only once. Clones ranked in the top ten supply around 1.8% of the sample. The sequenced sample was peripheral blood, obtained in the first trimester of pregnancy. These receptors came from a female donor in good health, enrolled as a control in a pregnancy study.

This chain uses TRBV15 with TRBJ2-3, with 7 nucleotides matching TRBD2. This CDR3 region has 16 residues. Germline V CDR1 and CDR2: LNHNV, YYDKDF (reference sequence). The V gene end was trimmed by 1 base and the J gene end by 6 bases; junction bases not matched to a gene: 10. CDR3 coding DNA: TGTGCCACCAGCAGAGGAAGGGGCGGGGGTCCGGATACGCAGTATTTT. Its translation: CATSRGRGGGPDTQYF.

There are many counts of this clone. This rearrangement joins TRBV6-6 to TRBJ2-5; D may be TRBD2 (6 bases). The CDR3 covers 9 residues. The ends were cut back, 11 bases at V and 7 bases at J, with 8 bases in the middle. CDR1 and CDR2 (germline): MNHNY, SVGAGI (reference sequence). CDR3 bases: TGTGCCGCCGGGGGGACCCAGTACTTC. Translation gives CAAGGTQYF.

The chain links TRBV4-3 to TRBJ2-1, with 8 bases matching TRBD2. V lost 0 bases, J lost 5 bases, and 9 bases stayed unmatched. The CDR3 covers 17 residues. Germline CDR1 reads LGHNA; CDR2 reads YSLEER. The CDR3 is CASSQDRVNGGDNEQFF. The CDR3 DNA sequence: TGCGCCAGCAGCCAAGATCGGGTGAACGGGGGGGACAATGAGCAGTTCTTC.

The chain couples TRBV6-4 to TRBJ1-6; D remains ambiguous. The CDR3 is 14 amino acids. V was trimmed by 3 bases and J by 6 bases, leaving 9 bases between them. Germline values: CDR1 MRHNA, CDR2 SNTAGT. The chain's CDR3 is CASSETESNSPLHF. As DNA, the CDR3 is TGTGCCAGCAGTGAAACAGAAAGTAATTCACCCCTCCACTTT.

The chain is built from TRBV2 and TRBJ1-1, with D maybe TRBD1 (5 bases). Germline CDR1 reads SNHLY; CDR2 reads FYNNEI. The V gene lost 4 bases and the J gene lost 3 bases, with 9 bases spanning the gap. The CDR3 runs to 13 residues. In DNA, the CDR3 is TGTGCCAGCAGTGGGACAACCCACACTGAAGCTTTCTTT. This encodes CASSGTTHTEAFF.

The chain recombines TRBV7-6 with TRBJ1-1, with 12 positions matching TRBD1. The germline V gene encodes CDR1 SGHVS and CDR2 FNYEAQ. V trimming: 10 bases; J trimming: 0 bases; junction bases outside the gene matches: 9. The CDR3 totals 16 residues. CDR3 DNA: TGTGCCACCCTGGGGACAGGGGGCCCAATGAACACTGAAGCTTTCTTT. This encodes CATLGTGGPMNTEAFF.

The chain uses TRBV6-5 and TRBJ1-5, with 9 bases that match TRBD1. Germline V CDR1 and CDR2: MNHEY, SVGAGI. CDR3 size: 14 residues. The junction had 5 bases not matched to a gene; V was cut back by 6 bases and J by 5 bases. CDR3 DNA: TGTGCCAGCAGGCAGGACAGGGGCTATCAGCCCCAGCATTTT. This codes for CASRQDRGYQPQHF.

The chain is built from TRBV4-1 and TRBJ1-6; D unresolved. The CDR3 consists of 15 residues. Germline CDR1 reads MGHRA; CDR2 reads YSYEKL. V shed 5 bases and J shed 7 bases, with 15 bases lying between them. The CDR3 sequence is CASSATNSGNSPLHF. DNA for the CDR3: TGCGCCAGCAGCGCAACGAATTCGGGGAATTCACCCCTCCACTTT.

The rearrangement joins TRBV27 to TRBJ2-5, with 13 bases aligning to TRBD2. Germline lookup yields CDR1 MNHEY and CDR2 SMNVEV (reference sequence). CDR3 size: 17 residues. Trimming removed 3 bases from V and 0 bases from J; junction bases left unmatched: 4. The CDR3 region has the DNA TGTGCCAGCAGTTTTGCTGGACTAGCGGGGGACCAAGAGACCCAGTACTTC. This sequence encodes CASSFAGLAGDQETQYF.